This TCR beta chain comes out of a study of T cell responses to AZD1222 COVID-19 vaccine. Study-level results: Reports indicate that nearly half of spike-specific TCRs are directed at unmutated variant regions. Recipients of AZD1222 seropositive at baseline numbered only 6 or 7. Spike-specific TCR breadth and depth were elevated following two AZD1222 doses.

Generated by immunoSEQ multiplex PCR, the TCRdb table keeps only in-frame clones and is missing some. The data hold 95,000 to 150,000 clones, with around 86% observed a single time. The sample holds a few counts of this clone. The antigen is unknown. V was pared by 0 bases and J by 4 bases, with 8 bases between. Germline CDR1 and CDR2: SGDLS and YYNGEE. This CDR3 comprises 15 residues. The chain has TRBV9 and TRBJ1-6; D gene ambiguous. This sequence originates from an adult in good health. The sequenced sample was peripheral blood, obtained on day 0 of AZD1222 vaccination. CDR3 nucleotide sequence: TGTGCCAGCAGCGTAGGGGCGCCATATAATTCACCCCTCCACTTT. Translated: CASSVGAPYNSPLHF. The variable domain in full, completed from reference TRBV9 and TRBJ1-6, reads DSGVTQTPKHLITATGQRVTLRCSPRSGDLSVYWYQQSLDQGLQFLIQYYNGEERAKGNILERFSAQQFPDLHSELNLSSLELGDSALYFCASSVGAPYNSPLHFGNGTRLTVT.